This T cell receptor beta chain was captured in a study of CD8+ T cells in alopecia areata. About the study: Each of the treated patients was given oral tofacitinib, 5 to 10 mg twice daily, for moderate-to-severe alopecia areata. Scoring of severity for treated patients was based on percentage of affected scalp area. Study-level points and caveats: Relative to normal scalp, lesional scalp, especially alopecia totalis/universalis, showed higher clonality.

This sample's treatment: oral pan-JAK inhibitor, 5-10 mg twice daily. Extraction of RNA preceded its reverse transcription into cDNA, which served as the sequencing template. Clones were read by immunoSEQ multiplex PCR, and TCRdb kept only the in-frame ones, dropping some. The table records around 270,000 clones, roughly 60% of them present only once. In the case of this clone: Its antigen is currently unknown.

Germline V lookup: CDR1 SGHTA, CDR2 FQGNSA. This CDR3 contains 14 residues. Between the trimmed V and J ends, which lost 5 bases and 6 bases, there was a span of 14 bases. The rearrangement joins TRBV7-2 to TRBJ2-1; the D gene could be TRBD1 or TRBD2 (5 bases each). Sequencing was performed on CD4+ T cells sorted from blood, taken at week 24, from a patient treated with tofacitinib. The clonotype originates from a human donor with alopecia areata. The CDR3 sequence: CASSDPGTTNEQFF. The CDR3 DNA follows: TGTGCCAGCAGCGACCCTGGGACCACCAATGAGCAGTTCTTC.